The clone carrying this T cell receptor beta chain showed up just once. Profiling relied on immunoSEQ multiplex PCR, and the TCRdb table lists in-frame clones only, not all of them. The sample has 120,000 to 150,000 clones; 65% to 85% are singletons. The CDR3 sequence is 14 residues long. Germline-derived CDR1 and CDR2 are SQVTM and ANQGSEA. V was cut by 6 bases and J by 4 bases, with 18 bases left in between. This specimen belongs to a study of blood T cell repertoires in COVID-19. This chain joins TRBV29-1 and TRBJ1-1; D is perhaps TRBD1 (6 bases). The sequence derives from a man aged 60 to 75 with active or convalescent COVID-19. Sequenced: peripheral blood. The CDR3 DNA follows: TGCAGCGTAACAAGCGGGGGCGGCGGCACTGAAGCTTTCTTT. Its protein product is CSVTSGGGGTEAFF.